Below are 16 T cell receptor beta chains sequenced from a single sample in a study of shared clonotypes between healthy human individuals. Using immunoSEQ multiplex PCR, the repertoire was profiled, and TCRdb retains in-frame clones only, with some absent. The table records about 480,000 clones, 79% of them present only once. Sequencing input: PBMCs. These receptors were taken from a middle-aged woman in good health. Some clones in this sample may be carry-over from other donors' samples.

This chain uses TRBV15 with TRBJ1-5; 7 nucleotides agree with TRBD1. The CDR3 is 17 residues long. The V gene's germline CDR1 is LNHNV and CDR2 YYDKDF (reference sequence). V shed 2 bases, J shed 5 bases, and the junction held 12 bases outside the gene matches. The CDR3 region has the DNA TGTGCCACCAGCAGAACATGGACAGGCCTCCCCGATCAGCCCCAGCATTTT. Its protein product is CATSRTWTGLPDQPQHF. The full variable domain, its missing parts supplied by reference TRBV15 and TRBJ1-5, is DAMVIQNPRYQVTQFGKPVTLSCSQTLNHNVMYWYQQKSSQAPKLLFHYYDKDFNNEADTPDNFQSRRPNTSFCFLDIRSPGLGDTAMYLCATSRTWTGLPDQPQHFGDGTRLSIL.

The chain recombines TRBV10-3 with TRBJ2-3; D gene uncertain. Trimming removed 2 bases at V and 0 bases at J, with 9 bases between. This CDR3 has 15 residues. Germline V lookup: CDR1 ENHRY, CDR2 SYGVKD. The CDR3 DNA follows: TGTGCCATCAGTGAGGCTAATCCCAGCACAGATACGCAGTATTTT. It yields the protein CAISEANPSTDTQYF.

The chain combines TRBV2 with TRBJ2-1; 10 nucleotides line up with TRBD2. V was clipped by 0 bases and J by 4 bases; unmatched bases: 12. CDR1 is SNHLY and CDR2 is FYNNEI in the germline V gene. This CDR3 comprises 19 residues. CDR3: CASSEAGTVGTSAYNEQFF. CDR3 coding DNA: TGTGCCAGCAGTGAAGCCGGGACAGTCGGGACTAGCGCGTACAATGAGCAGTTCTTC. The variable domain in full, completed from reference TRBV2 and TRBJ2-1, reads EPEVTQTPSHQVTQMGQEVILRCVPISNHLYFYWYRQILGQKVEFLVSFYNNEISEKSEIFDDQFSVERPDGSNFTLKIRSTKLEDSAMYFCASSEAGTVGTSAYNEQFFGPGTRLTVL.

This rearrangement joins TRBV6-5 to TRBJ2-3, with 9 bases that match TRBD1. Germline V gene data show CDR1 as MNHEY and CDR2 as SVGAGI. The CDR3 spans 15 residues. V was clipped by 4 bases and J by 1 base; unmatched bases: 3. As DNA, the CDR3 is TGTGCCAGCAGTTCGACAGGGGGGCGCACAGATACGCAGTATTTT. Translating gives CASSSTGGRTDTQYF.

The V and J genes are TRBV28 and TRBJ2-3; 9 nucleotides align to TRBD2. V shed 4 bases and J 4 bases; nucleotides not matched to a gene: 9. This CDR3 is 16 amino acids long. Germline-derived CDR1 and CDR2 are MDHEN and SYDVKM. CDR3 protein: CASSSLRAGGADTQYF. The CDR3 coding sequence is TGTGCCAGCAGTTCCCTCCGGGCGGGAGGGGCAGATACGCAGTATTTT. Full variable domain (remainder filled in from reference TRBV28 and TRBJ2-3): DVKVTQSSRYLVKRTGEKVFLECVQDMDHENMFWYRQDPGLGLRLIYFSYDVKMKEKGDIPEGYSVSREKKERFSLILESASTNQTSMYLCASSSLRAGGADTQYFGPGTRLTVL.

The chain links TRBV5-5 to TRBJ2-2, with 8 bases matching TRBD2. The CDR3 loop spans 16 amino acids. CDR1 is SGHKS, CDR2 YYEKEE, per germline (reference sequence). J lost 1 base, V lost 3 bases, and 5 bases had no gene match. CDR3 bases: TGTGCCAGCAGCTCAGTAGCGGGGCTGAACACCGGGGAGCTGTTTTTT. This gives the protein CASSSVAGLNTGELFF.

V gene TRBV11-2 combines with J gene TRBJ2-3, with 8 bases fitting TRBD2. The germline V gene encodes CDR1 SGHAT and CDR2 FQNNGV. The V and J ends lost 1 base and 6 bases, in that order; junction bases with no gene match: 3. There are 14 residues in the CDR3. The CDR3 sequence: CASSLGVAGDTQYF. CDR3 bases: TGTGCCAGCAGCTTAGGGGTAGCGGGGGATACGCAGTATTTT.

A word on this clone: In the same sample, other DNA sequences code for this CDR3. The gene calls are TRBV7-3 and TRBJ2-1, with 14 bases aligning to TRBD2. Germline loops: CDR1 SGHTA, CDR2 FQGTGA. The trim removed 5 bases at V and 7 bases at J, leaving 4 bases unmatched. This CDR3 contains 15 residues. CDR3 protein: CASSLGLAGGNEQFF. The CDR3 DNA sequence: TGTGCCAGCAGCCTAGGACTAGCGGGGGGTAATGAGCAGTTCTTC.

This chain joins TRBV4-3 and TRBJ2-3; 7 bases align to TRBD2. J was trimmed by 0 bases and V by 4 bases; bases with no gene match: 7. Germline V lookup: CDR1 LGHNA, CDR2 YSLEER. CDR3 size: 16 residues. DNA for the CDR3: TGCGCCAGCAGCCCCGTGGGGGGAGGGAGCACAGATACGCAGTATTTT. Its translation: CASSPVGGGSTDTQYF.

V usage is TRBV27 and J usage is TRBJ1-5; the D is unclear. The CDR3 runs to 14 residues. CDR1 MNHEY and CDR2 SMNVEV come from the germline V gene (reference sequence). V lost 5 bases to trimming and J lost 2 bases, with 10 bases between them. In DNA, the CDR3 is TGTGCCAGCAGTCCCGGGTGGGGCAATCAGCCCCAGCATTTT. It translates to CASSPGWGNQPQHF.

The chain links TRBV19 to TRBJ2-7; 11 bases line up with TRBD2. This CDR3 spans 15 amino acids. With V trimmed by 5 bases and J by 2 bases, 5 bases remained unmatched. Germline CDR1 LNHDA, CDR2 SQIVND (reference sequence). The CDR3 here is CASSALAGGPYEQYF. The CDR3 DNA follows: TGTGCCAGTAGTGCCCTAGCGGGAGGCCCCTACGAGCAGTACTTC.

The V gene is TRBV19, the J gene TRBJ2-5; D gene uncertain. Trimming shortened V by 5 bases and J by 5 bases, and 12 bases separated the two germline ends. CDR3 length: 13 residues. Germline V gene data show CDR1 as LNHDA and CDR2 as SQIVND (reference sequence). Here the CDR3 DNA reads TGTGCCAGTAGTTCGCAGTCTGGGGAGACCCAGTACTTC. Encoded protein: CASSSQSGETQYF.

This rearrangement joins TRBV18 to TRBJ1-5, with TRBD1 identical over 11 bases. The CDR3 contains 15 residues. The V gene end was trimmed by 4 bases and the J gene end by 9 bases; junction bases not matched to a gene: 8. CDR1 and CDR2 (germline): KGHSH, LQKENI. CDR3: CASSQGQGELSPQHF. The CDR3 DNA reads TGTGCCAGCTCACAGGGACAGGGGGAGCTTTCGCCCCAGCATTTT.

The V call is TRBV30, the J call TRBJ2-7; D is undetermined. CDR3 length equals 13 residues. Germline-derived CDR1 and CDR2 are GTSNPN and SVGIG (reference sequence). V lost 6 bases, J lost 3 bases, and 15 bases lay in between. The CDR3 spells CACTPGPSYEQYF. The CDR3 coding sequence is TGTGCCTGTACCCCAGGACCGAGCTACGAGCAGTACTTC.

This clone came up a few times. J is TRBJ2-3 and V is TRBV14; D gene ambiguous. Looked up from germline, CDR1 is SGHDN and CDR2 is FVKESK. The V end was cut by 4 bases, the J end by 6 bases, with 14 bases between. The CDR3 is 14 residues long. CDR3 sequence reads: CASSPVGLTDTQYF. The CDR3 nucleotides read TGTGCCAGCAGCCCGGTTGGGTTAACCGATACGCAGTATTTT.

The chain carries TRBV5-5 and TRBJ2-1; D could derive from TRBD1 or TRBD2 (5 bases each). The CDR3 spans 14 residues. Trimming stripped 0 bases from V and 9 bases from J, with 13 bases between. The germline V gene has CDR1 SGHKS and CDR2 YYEKEE (reference sequence). The CDR3 loop reads CASSLGRRDGEQFF. The CDR3 coding sequence is TGTGCCAGCAGCTTGGGAAGAAGGGACGGTGAGCAGTTCTTC.